Below are 29 T cell receptor beta chains sequenced from a single sample in a study of graft-versus-host responses after intestinal transplantation. TCRdb's copy holds only in-frame clones and misses some; the assay was immunoSEQ multiplex PCR. The sample shows about 110,000 clones, around 90% of them seen only once. These receptors' targets are unknown. The specimen comprised unstimulated CD4+ T cells sorted from spleen or lymph node cells, sampled before transplant. The receptors stem from a human donor who was the organ donor for an intestinal transplant.

The chain uses TRBV27 and TRBJ1-5; D is uncertain. The CDR3 is made up of 16 amino acids. Deletions cut 0 bases from V and 2 bases from J, with 11 bases between. Germline CDR1 reads MNHEY; CDR2 reads SMNVEV (reference sequence). The DNA for the CDR3 is TGTGCCAGCAGTTTATCGAGGAGTTCCGGCAATCAGCCCCAGCATTTT. The encoded protein is CASSLSRSSGNQPQHF.

In its sample, this clone was seen once. The chain combines TRBV11-2 with TRBJ1-4; a possible D gene is TRBD1 (6 bases). With 2 bases removed from V and 5 bases from J, the gap between germline ends came to 15 bases. The germline gives CDR1 SGHAT, CDR2 FQNNGV. The CDR3 runs to 16 residues. Written as DNA, the CDR3 is TGTGCCAGCAGCTTACTTGGGGGGCTCACCAATGAAAAACTGTTTTTT. Protein sequence: CASSLLGGLTNEKLFF.

V and J are TRBV5-1 and TRBJ2-3; 10 positions match TRBD2. After removal of 5 bases from V and 6 bases from J, the junction contained 6 bases not matched to a gene. Germline V gene sequence: CDR1 SGHRS, CDR2 YFSETQ. The CDR3 runs 14 residues. The CDR3, as DNA: TGCGCCAGCAGTAAAGCGGGAGGGCTGGATACGCAGTATTTT. This codes for CASSKAGGLDTQYF. The complete variable domain, with remaining parts taken from reference TRBV5-1 and TRBJ2-3, reads KAGVTQTPRYLIKTRGQQVTLSCSPISGHRSVSWYQQTPGQGLQFLFEYFSETQRNKGNFPGRFSGRQFSNSRSEMNVSTLELGDSALYLCASSKAGGLDTQYFGPGTRLTVL.

V and J are TRBV29-1 and TRBJ1-5, with D unclear. The CDR3 totals 13 residues. CDR1 SQVTM and CDR2 ANQGSEA come from the germline V gene. Trimming took 6 bases from V and 0 from J, leaving 9 bases between them. DNA for the CDR3: TGCAGCGTAACCGAGAATAGCAATCAGCCCCAGCATTTT. Amino acids: CSVTENSNQPQHF.

The chain combines TRBV2 with TRBJ2-2, with D perhaps matching TRBD1 (5 bases). The CDR3 spans 15 residues. Germline-derived CDR1 and CDR2 are SNHLY and FYNNEI. V lost 5 bases to trimming and J lost 3 bases, with 13 bases between them. Here the CDR3 DNA reads TGTGCCAGCAGTATAAGGACACCTCACACCGGGGAGCTGTTTTTT. It specifies CASSIRTPHTGELFF.

The chain couples TRBV4-2 to TRBJ2-4, with unresolved D. In germline, CDR1 is LGHNA, CDR2 YNFKEQ. The CDR3 contains 13 residues. V was cut by 1 base and J by 7 bases, with 8 bases left in between. In nucleotides, the CDR3 is TGTGCCAGCAGCCAAGCCCGGGTGAACATTCAGTACTTC. It specifies CASSQARVNIQYF.

CDR3 DNA sequence: TGTGCCAGCAGCTCCGATTTGGGGAGGCCCCCCACTAACTATGGCTACACCTTC. Its protein product is CASSSDLGRPPTNYGYTF. The chain joins TRBV7-9 to TRBJ1-2; D ambiguous. The CDR3 spans 18 residues. The V end was cut by 4 bases, the J end by 0 bases, with 21 bases between. Germline CDR1 is SEHNR and CDR2 is FQNEAQ (reference sequence).

The J gene is TRBJ1-1, the V gene TRBV29-1; 7 positions agree with TRBD1. The trim removed 6 bases at V and 7 bases at J, leaving 14 bases unmatched. Germline lookup yields CDR1 SQVTM and CDR2 ANQGSEA. The CDR3 has 14 residues. The CDR3 here is CSVEITGAINEAFF. The CDR3 bases are TGCAGCGTCGAAATTACAGGGGCAATAAATGAAGCTTTCTTT.

This chain links TRBV5-1 with TRBJ2-5; 9 bases line up with TRBD1. Unmatched junction bases numbered 4, after V lost 4 bases and J lost 3 bases. This CDR3 is 14 amino acids long. The germline CDR1 and CDR2 sequences are SGHRS and YFSETQ. The CDR3 protein is CASSLGTGKETQYF. In DNA form, the CDR3 reads TGCGCCAGCAGCCTCGGGACAGGGAAAGAGACCCAGTACTTC.

This chain links TRBV30 with TRBJ1-3; possibly TRBD1 for D (5 bases). The V end was cut by 8 bases, the J end by 3 bases, with 14 bases between. The CDR3 has 13 residues. Germline loops: CDR1 GTSNPN, CDR2 SVGIG (reference sequence). DNA for the CDR3: TGTGCCCGGCGGGGGGAAGGTGGAAACACCATATATTTT. Residues: CARRGEGGNTIYF. Filled out from reference TRBV30 and TRBJ1-3, the complete variable domain reads SQTIHQWPATLVQPVGSPLSLECTVEGTSNPNLYWYRQAAGRGLQLLFYSVGIGQISSEVPQNLSASRPQDRQFILSSKKLLLSDSGFYLCARRGEGGNTIYFGEGSWLTVV.

This clone came up a few times. The CDR3 loop is CASSMGQGPYYEQYF. DNA for the CDR3: TGTGCCAGTAGTATGGGACAAGGACCATATTACGAGCAGTACTTC. V gene TRBV19 combines with J gene TRBJ2-7, with D possibly TRBD1 on 6 matching bases. V was cut by 3 bases and J by 4 bases, with 16 bases left in between. The length of the CDR3 is 15 residues. Germline V gene sequence: CDR1 LNHDA, CDR2 SQIVND (reference sequence).

The chain uses TRBV7-2 and TRBJ2-4; 7 bases agree with TRBD1. This CDR3 has 14 residues. The V gene's germline CDR1 is SGHTA and CDR2 FQGNSA. With V trimmed by 4 bases and J by 4 bases, 4 bases remained unmatched. CDR3 bases: TGTGCCAGCAGCTCAGGGACAGCGAAAAACATTCAGTACTTC. Translated: CASSSGTAKNIQYF.

This clone was detected once. The chain is built from TRBV10-1 and TRBJ1-1, with no clear D. Looked up from germline, CDR1 is WNHNN and CDR2 is SYGVQD (reference sequence). The CDR3 runs to 19 residues. With 0 bases removed from V and 4 bases from J, the gap between germline ends came to 24 bases. The DNA of the CDR3 is TGCGCCAGCAGTGAGTCCCTTCTTAGAGGGTCCCCTTTTTGCACTGAAGCTTTCTTT. It specifies CASSESLLRGSPFCTEAFF.

In DNA, the CDR3 is TGTGCCAGCACTGGGGGGGCCTCCTACGAGCAGTACTTC. This gives the protein CASTGGASYEQYF. The chain couples TRBV25-1 to TRBJ2-7; D perhaps matches TRBD2 (7 bases). V lost 7 bases and J lost 0, with 10 bases in between. The CDR3 has 13 residues. Germline V gene sequence: CDR1 MGHDK, CDR2 SYGVNS.

This sequence joins TRBV6-1 and TRBJ1-5; tentative D call: TRBD1 (5 bases). Germline V gene sequence: CDR1 MNHNS, CDR2 SASEGT. Trimming removed 10 bases at V and 2 bases at J, with 18 bases between. The CDR3 has 15 residues. In DNA form, the CDR3 reads TGTGCCACGACTATAGACAGATTTGGCAATCAGCCCCAGCATTTT. This translates into CATTIDRFGNQPQHF.

V and J are TRBV6-1 and TRBJ2-7, with D unresolved. This CDR3 has 10 amino acids. The V gene lost 8 bases and the J gene lost 7 bases, with 9 bases spanning the gap. Germline assignment: CDR1 MNHNS and CDR2 SASEGT. CDR3 sequence: CASGPLEQYF. For the CDR3, the DNA is TGTGCCAGCGGGCCATTAGAGCAGTACTTC.

This rearrangement joins TRBV10-3 to TRBJ2-1; 8 nucleotides match TRBD1. This CDR3 is built from 13 residues. The ends lost 10 bases at V and 5 bases at J; junction bases unmatched: 7. Per germline, CDR1 ENHRY and CDR2 SYGVKD. The CDR3 loop is CASSRGRNNEQFF. Written as DNA, the CDR3 is TGTGCCAGCAGCAGGGGGCGAAACAATGAGCAGTTCTTC.

As to this clone: A read error is likely, as this CDR3 ends without the conserved phenylalanine or tryptophan. J is TRBJ1-2 and V is TRBV19, with 8 positions matching TRBD1. CDR3 length equals 15 residues. Germline CDR1 is LNHDA and CDR2 is SQIVND (reference sequence). V gave up 0 bases and J gave up 2 bases; unmatched junction bases: 2. CDR3 in DNA: TGTGCCAGTAGTATAGAACCAGGGGGCAACTATGGCTACACCATC. It is translated as CASSIEPGGNYGYTI.

The chain couples TRBV7-9 to TRBJ2-7, with D maybe TRBD1 (5 bases). The V end was cut by 5 bases, the J end by 1 base, with 12 bases between. Germline values: CDR1 SEHNR, CDR2 FQNEAQ (reference sequence). CDR3 length: 14 residues. The CDR3 spells CASSPRQQSYEQYF. CDR3 coding DNA: TGTGCCAGCAGCCCTCGACAGCAATCCTACGAGCAGTACTTC.

V is TRBV5-4 and J is TRBJ1-2, with TRBD1 as a possible D gene (6 bases). The CDR3 totals 12 residues. The germline V gene encodes CDR1 SGHNT and CDR2 YYREEE (reference sequence). Trimming shortened V by 4 bases and J by 7 bases, and 11 bases separated the two germline ends. CDR3: CASSVDSLGYTF. The DNA of the CDR3 is TGTGCCAGCAGCGTGGACAGTCTTGGCTACACCTTC.

In DNA form, the CDR3 reads TGTGCCAGCAGCTTAGGACTAGCGGGAGGGACCTACGAGCAGTACTTC. Translated, it gives CASSLGLAGGTYEQYF. The chain combines TRBV7-8 with TRBJ2-7, with 14 bases aligning to TRBD2. The germline gives CDR1 SGHVS, CDR2 FQNEAQ. V shed 1 base and J 2 bases; nucleotides not matched to a gene: 1. The CDR3 extends over 16 amino acids.

V is TRBV7-9 and J is TRBJ1-1; TRBD1 is a possible D gene (5 bases). The V end lost 1 base, the J end lost 4 bases, and 10 bases lay between the germline ends. This CDR3 has 14 amino acids. Germline V gene data show CDR1 as SEHNR and CDR2 as FQNEAQ (reference sequence). The CDR3 protein is CASSLGLGGTEAFF. CDR3 DNA sequence: TGTGCCAGCAGCTTAGGTCTGGGGGGCACTGAAGCTTTCTTT.

The V and J genes are TRBV29-1 and TRBJ2-1; 8 bases agree with TRBD2. CDR1 is SQVTM, CDR2 ANQGSEA, per germline. CDR3 length: 14 amino acids. Losses at the gene ends were 7 bases for V and 3 bases for J; bases not matched to a gene: 8. The CDR3 sequence is CSASAGAVYNEQFF. DNA for the CDR3: TGCAGCGCCTCAGCGGGAGCGGTCTACAATGAGCAGTTCTTC.

The rearrangement joins TRBV10-3 to TRBJ2-3, with 10 bases aligning to TRBD2. V trimming: 7 bases; J trimming: 2 bases; junction bases outside the gene matches: 9. The CDR3 loop spans 16 amino acids. The germline CDR1 and CDR2 sequences are ENHRY and SYGVKD. The CDR3 DNA reads TGTGCCATCAAGAGCGGGAGGGAAAGAGACACAGATACGCAGTATTTT. This gives the protein CAIKSGRERDTDTQYF.

V is TRBV7-2 and J is TRBJ2-5; D may correspond to TRBD1 or TRBD2 (5 bases each). Deletions cut 0 bases from V and 2 bases from J, with 10 bases between. The germline V gene encodes CDR1 SGHTA and CDR2 FQGNSA. This CDR3 has 15 amino acids. The CDR3 sequence: CASSLAVGVQETQYF. For the CDR3, the DNA is TGTGCCAGCAGCTTAGCGGTGGGGGTACAAGAGACCCAGTACTTC.

V and J are TRBV28 and TRBJ2-7; TRBD1 might be the D (6 bases). The germline gives CDR1 MDHEN, CDR2 SYDVKM. V was pared by 5 bases and J by 5 bases, with 10 bases between. The CDR3 totals 12 residues. The CDR3 is CASSSRGHEQYF. The CDR3 DNA reads TGTGCCAGCAGTAGCAGGGGACACGAGCAGTACTTC.

The V call is TRBV23-1, the J call TRBJ2-7; tentative D call: TRBD2 (7 bases). TRBV23-1 is placed among ORFs of uncertain function. V lost 4 bases and J 3 bases, leaving 19 bases between the germline ends. The CDR3 is 16 residues long. CDR3 protein: CASSPDRLGGLYEQYF. CDR3 bases: TGCGCCAGCAGTCCAGACCGGCTCGGGGGGCTCTACGAGCAGTACTTC.

The CDR3 sequence is CASRRLAGSSYNEQFF. The CDR3 DNA reads as TGTGCCAGTAGGAGATTAGCGGGGAGCTCCTACAATGAGCAGTTCTTC. The gene calls are TRBV19 and TRBJ2-1, with TRBD2 identical over 8 bases. Looked up from germline, CDR1 is LNHDA and CDR2 is SQIVND (reference sequence). With V trimmed by 6 bases and J by 0 bases, 7 bases remained unmatched. There are 16 residues in the CDR3.

A single count supports this clone. The V and J genes are TRBV6-1 and TRBJ2-5; D might be TRBD2 (5 bases). Trimming pared 5 bases from V and 5 bases from J, leaving 15 bases between. Germline V gene data show CDR1 as MNHNS and CDR2 as SASEGT. The CDR3 is made up of 14 amino acids. The CDR3 loop reads CASSTNKRLETQYF. The CDR3 DNA is TGTGCCAGCAGTACCAACAAGCGGTTGGAGACCCAGTACTTC.